These 32 T cell receptor beta chains originate from one sample sequenced in a study of shared clonotypes between healthy human individuals. Assay: immunoSEQ multiplex PCR; the TCRdb copy retains only in-frame clones and omits some. Of approximately 2.3 million clones listed, approximately 95% are singletons. Sequencing was done on a sample of naive CD4+ T cells from PBMCs. Subset noted: CD45RA+ positively selected. These receptors all come from a man aged 18-30 years in good health. Some clones in this sample may be carry-over from other donors' samples.

The chain is built from TRBV11-2 and TRBJ2-3; 11 nucleotides line up with TRBD2. Germline CDR1 SGHAT, CDR2 FQNNGV. V lost 5 bases to trimming and J lost 2 bases; unmatched junction nucleotides: 12. The length of the CDR3 is 18 residues. CDR3 coding DNA: TGTGCCAGCAGCCCGAGGAGGCTAGCGGGAGGCTTCACAGATACGCAGTATTTT. Amino acid sequence: CASSPRRLAGGFTDTQYF. The entire variable domain, with the rest obtained from reference TRBV11-2 and TRBJ2-3, is as follows: EAGVAQSPRYKIIEKRQSVAFWCNPISGHATLYWYQQILGQGPKLLIQFQNNGVVDDSQLPKDRFSAERLKGVDSTLKIQPAKLEDSAVYLCASSPRRLAGGFTDTQYFGPGTRLTVL.

This chain connects TRBV12-5 to TRBJ2-5; 8 bases agree with TRBD2. V gave up 3 bases and J gave up 3 bases; unmatched junction bases: 0. Looked up from germline, CDR1 is LGHNT and CDR2 is FRNRAP. The CDR3 is 13 amino acids. The CDR3 bases are TGTGCTAGTGGTTTAGCGGGAGAAGAGACCCAGTACTTC. Translated: CASGLAGEETQYF.

This chain uses TRBV5-5 with TRBJ2-3; 10 bases fit TRBD2. The V gene's germline CDR1 is SGHKS and CDR2 YYEKEE (reference sequence). J lost 4 bases, V lost 0 bases, and 5 bases had no gene match. CDR3 length equals 16 residues. CDR3 in DNA: TGTGCCAGCAGCTTGGAGTCTAGCGGGAGTCCAGATACGCAGTATTTT. Translation: CASSLESSGSPDTQYF.

V gene TRBV4-3 combines with J gene TRBJ2-2, with a possible D match to TRBD2 (6 bases). V lost 3 bases and J 4 bases, leaving 15 bases between the germline ends. CDR1 LGHNA and CDR2 YSLEER come from the germline V gene. This CDR3 has 16 residues. For the CDR3, the DNA is TGCGCCAGCAGCCAGGTGGGGGGATGGGGCACCGGGGAGCTGTTTTTT. Residues: CASSQVGGWGTGELFF.

The genes are TRBV29-1 and TRBJ2-1, with 7 bases fitting TRBD1. After removal of 4 bases from V and 7 bases from J, the junction contained 16 bases not matched to a gene. The CDR3 consists of 16 residues. CDR1 is SQVTM, CDR2 ANQGSEA, per germline. In DNA, the CDR3 is TGCAGCGTTGTCCCCCCCGGTAAGGGGGCTACGAATGAGCAGTTCTTC. Its protein product is CSVVPPGKGATNEQFF.

The chain uses TRBV5-6 and TRBJ2-3; unclear D gene. CDR3 length: 11 residues. Per germline, CDR1 SGHDT and CDR2 YYEEEE. V was cut by 2 bases and J by 7 bases, with 5 bases left in between. The CDR3 DNA follows: TGTGCCAGCAGCTTTGCGAATACGCAGTATTTT. Encoded protein: CASSFANTQYF.

This sequence joins TRBV2 and TRBJ2-5; maybe TRBD1 (6 bases). This CDR3 is built from 13 residues. Trimming shortened V by 6 bases and J by 0 bases, and 8 bases separated the two germline ends. CDR1 and CDR2 from the germline V gene are SNHLY and FYNNEI. This chain's CDR3 is CASRRDNQETQYF. The CDR3 coding sequence is TGTGCCAGCAGGAGGGACAACCAAGAGACCCAGTACTTC.

This clone was recorded only once. The chain uses TRBV1 and TRBJ2-5; the DNA was not compared with TRBD2, the D call given in the table. TRBV1 is given as a pseudogene. The CDR3 sequence is 22 residues long. This CDR3 reads CTSSRYLNTRNRTSGRQETQYF. The CDR3 region has the DNA TGCACCAGCAGCCGATACTTAAATACCCGAAACCGGACTAGCGGGAGACAAGAGACCCAGTACTTC.

The V call is TRBV11-1, the J call TRBJ2-7; 10 nucleotides align to TRBD1. CDR1 and CDR2 from the germline V gene are SGHAT and FQDESV (reference sequence). The CDR3 is 16 amino acids. The ends lost 4 bases at V and 0 bases at J; junction bases unmatched: 6. As DNA, the CDR3 is TGTGCCAGCAGCTCTCCCCGACAGGGGGCCTCCTACGAGCAGTACTTC. Its translation is CASSSPRQGASYEQYF.

The chain has TRBV19 and TRBJ1-5; 7 bases map to TRBD1. The germline gives CDR1 LNHDA, CDR2 SQIVND (reference sequence). V shed 5 bases and J 5 bases; nucleotides not matched to a gene: 6. The CDR3 is made up of 14 amino acids. This CDR3 reads CASSPTGLDQPQHF. The DNA of the CDR3 is TGTGCCAGTAGTCCGACAGGGCTCGATCAGCCCCAGCATTTT.

The chain employs TRBV7-4 and TRBJ1-5; D is uncertain. The V end was cut by 8 bases, the J end by 7 bases, with 21 bases between. Per the germline V gene, CDR1 is SGHVT and CDR2 is SQSDAQ. The CDR3 length is 15 residues. CDR3 region: CASPHWSPGGQPQHF. The CDR3 region has the DNA TGTGCCAGCCCGCACTGGTCCCCCGGTGGGCAGCCCCAGCATTTT.

The chain couples TRBV7-9 to TRBJ1-1; 8 nucleotides line up with TRBD1. In germline, CDR1 is SEHNR, CDR2 FQNEAQ (reference sequence). With V trimmed by 4 bases and J by 2 bases, 12 bases remained unmatched. The CDR3 sequence is 17 residues long. CDR3: CASSSRTGTHSNTEAFF. The CDR3 DNA is TGTGCCAGCAGCTCCAGGACAGGGACCCATTCTAACACTGAAGCTTTCTTT.

V gene TRBV6-6 combines with J gene TRBJ2-3; TRBD1 agrees at 8 bases. Losses at the gene ends were 8 bases for V and 2 bases for J; bases not matched to a gene: 6. Germline V gives CDR1 MNHNY, CDR2 SVGAGI (reference sequence). The CDR3 consists of 14 residues. In nucleotides, the CDR3 is TGTGCCAGCGCAAAGGGACAGGACACAGATACGCAGTATTTT. Encoded protein: CASAKGQDTDTQYF.

The V call is TRBV2, the J call TRBJ1-4, with D possibly TRBD1 on 5 matching bases. The CDR3 consists of 14 residues. Between the trimmed V and J ends, which lost 8 bases and 6 bases, there was a span of 16 bases. Germline CDR1 reads SNHLY; CDR2 reads FYNNEI. CDR3 sequence: CASLRQTRDEKLFF. CDR3 in DNA: TGTGCCAGCCTCCGACAGACGCGAGATGAAAAACTGTTTTTT.

The chain couples TRBV9 to TRBJ2-1, with 7 bases fitting TRBD2. This CDR3 has 13 residues. Germline lookup yields CDR1 SGDLS and CDR2 YYNGEE. V trimming: 7 bases; J trimming: 2 bases; junction bases outside the gene matches: 3. CDR3 amino acids: CASGGLAYNEQFF. Here the CDR3 DNA reads TGTGCCAGCGGCGGACTAGCCTACAATGAGCAGTTCTTC.

This CDR3 is CSVERTGGYEQYF. Written as DNA, the CDR3 is TGCAGCGTTGAAAGGACAGGGGGGTACGAGCAGTACTTC. The chain employs TRBV29-1 and TRBJ2-5; TRBD1 matches at 10 bases. The end of the DNA fits TRBJ2-7 better, so the J call may be wrong. Germline lookup yields CDR1 SQVTM and CDR2 ANQGSEA. CDR3 length: 13 amino acids.

The genes are TRBV5-1 and TRBJ2-5; 10 bases map to TRBD2. This CDR3 has 17 amino acids. After removal of 4 bases from V and 3 bases from J, the junction contained 12 bases not matched to a gene. Germline V gene lookup returns CDR1 SGHRS and CDR2 YFSETQ. The CDR3 reads CASSPPLSGTSEETQYF. CDR3 DNA sequence: TGCGCCAGCAGCCCCCCCTTATCCGGGACTAGCGAAGAGACCCAGTACTTC.

The V and J genes are TRBV2 and TRBJ2-5; TRBD2 agrees at 9 bases. This CDR3 region has 13 residues. V shed 5 bases and J 4 bases; nucleotides not matched to a gene: 2. Per germline, CDR1 SNHLY and CDR2 FYNNEI. CDR3 protein: CASSPLAGETQYF. DNA of the CDR3: TGTGCCAGCAGTCCACTAGCGGGAGAGACCCAGTACTTC.

The V gene is TRBV13, the J gene TRBJ1-1, with unresolved D. The CDR3 runs 13 residues. Trimming took off 5 bases at V and 1 base at J, with 8 bases between the two ends. CDR1 is PRHDT and CDR2 is FYEKMQ in the germline V gene (reference sequence). CDR3 coding DNA: TGTGCCAGCAGCACAACACCGAACACTGAAGCTTTCTTT. Translation gives CASSTTPNTEAFF.

V and J are TRBV29-1 and TRBJ2-5; D might be TRBD1 or TRBD2, each matching 5 bases. This CDR3 contains 13 residues. V lost 5 bases to trimming and J lost 1 base, with 11 bases between them. The germline V gene has CDR1 SQVTM and CDR2 ANQGSEA. CDR3 bases: TGCAGCGTTTTTAGGGGAGCCCAAGAGACCCAGTACTTC. Its protein is CSVFRGAQETQYF.

V and J are TRBV14 and TRBJ1-2; possible D gene TRBD1, 5 bases. The CDR3 spans 13 residues. CDR1 is SGHDN and CDR2 is FVKESK in the germline V gene. V was trimmed by 0 bases and J by 11 bases, leaving 13 bases between them. CDR3 protein: CASSQDPGDAYTF. The CDR3 nucleotides are TGTGCCAGCAGCCAAGATCCCGGGGACGCATACACCTTC.

This chain joins TRBV7-3 and TRBJ1-6; 10 bases fit TRBD1. With 4 bases clipped from V and 9 bases from J, the junction kept 3 bases outside the gene matches. The CDR3 consists of 14 residues. Germline V gene data show CDR1 as SGHTA and CDR2 as FQGTGA. CDR3 sequence (DNA): TGTGCCAGCAGCTCCGGACAGGGGGGTTCACCCCTCCACTTT. Its translation is CASSSGQGGSPLHF.

The chain employs TRBV2 and TRBJ2-7; 10 bases map to TRBD1. J gave up 9 bases and V 1 base, and 3 bases lay outside the gene matches. The CDR3 spans 13 residues. Germline-derived CDR1 and CDR2 are SNHLY and FYNNEI. CDR3 sequence reads: CASSEGTGGGQYF. The CDR3 coding sequence is TGTGCCAGCAGTGAAGGGACAGGGGGAGGGCAGTACTTC.

This clone was found once. The gene calls are TRBV2 and TRBJ2-1; D is possibly TRBD1 (6 bases). V was pared by 4 bases and J by 9 bases, with 13 bases between. The germline V gene has CDR1 SNHLY and CDR2 FYNNEI. This CDR3 comprises 13 residues. CDR3 loop: CASSGSDSSEQFF. Written as DNA, the CDR3 is TGTGCCAGCAGTGGGTCGGACAGTTCTGAGCAGTTCTTC.

This chain links TRBV6-6 with TRBJ2-2, with D perhaps TRBD1 or TRBD2 (5 bases each). V was cut by 8 bases and J by 1 base, with 11 bases left in between. The CDR3 totals 14 residues. Germline lookup yields CDR1 MNHNY and CDR2 SVGAGI (reference sequence). CDR3 coding DNA: TGTGCCAGCGAGGGACCGCGGAACACCGGGGAGCTGTTTTTT. Translating it yields CASEGPRNTGELFF.

The rearrangement joins TRBV18 to TRBJ1-6; a possible D gene is TRBD1 (6 bases). This CDR3 comprises 14 residues. Germline-derived CDR1 and CDR2 are KGHSH and LQKENI. V lost 4 bases to trimming and J lost 8 bases, with 12 bases between them. In DNA, the CDR3 is TGTGCCAGCTCACTCACAGGGAGAGATTCACCCCTCCACTTT. Translation gives CASSLTGRDSPLHF.

The chain links TRBV27 to TRBJ2-7; 11 nucleotides agree with TRBD1. Germline CDR1 is MNHEY and CDR2 is SMNVEV (reference sequence). V gave up 5 bases and J gave up 0 bases; unmatched junction bases: 6. This CDR3 comprises 16 residues. CDR3 nucleotides: TGTGCCAGCAGTAGTTCCGGGACAGGGGGCTCCTACGAGCAGTACTTC. The encoded protein is CASSSSGTGGSYEQYF.

The V gene is TRBV19, the J gene TRBJ2-7; the match to TRBD2 covers 9 bases. The V gene's germline CDR1 is LNHDA and CDR2 SQIVND (reference sequence). Trimming cost V 3 bases and J 10 bases; bases outside gene matches: 7. The length of the CDR3 is 13 residues. The CDR3 region is CASSMVAGEDQYF. CDR3 nucleotide sequence: TGTGCCAGTAGTATGGTAGCGGGAGAAGATCAGTACTTC. The variable domain in full, completed from reference TRBV19 and TRBJ2-7, reads DGGITQSPKYLFRKEGQNVTLSCEQNLNHDAMYWYRQDPGQGLRLIYYSQIVNDFQKGDIAEGYSVSREKKESFPLTVTSAQKNPTAFYLCASSMVAGEDQYFGPGTRLTVT.

Concerning this clone itself: Other DNA sequences of this sample code for an identical CDR3. The chain uses TRBV28 and TRBJ1-2, with D maybe TRBD1 (5 bases). This CDR3 region has 11 residues. The germline gives CDR1 MDHEN, CDR2 SYDVKM. V was pared by 3 bases and J by 8 bases, with 7 bases between. This CDR3 reads CASSFGGGYTF. DNA of the CDR3: TGTGCCAGCAGTTTTGGGGGAGGCTACACCTTC.

The V gene is TRBV5-1, the J gene TRBJ2-1; 11 positions agree with TRBD1. Germline CDR1 is SGHRS and CDR2 is YFSETQ. Trimming at V came to 4 bases and at J to 7 bases, leaving 7 bases not matched to a gene. This CDR3 comprises 15 residues. The chain's CDR3 is CASSKGQGAGNEQFF. CDR3 in DNA: TGCGCCAGCAGCAAAGGACAGGGGGCGGGGAATGAGCAGTTCTTC. The full variable domain, completed using reference TRBV5-1 and TRBJ2-1, is KAGVTQTPRYLIKTRGQQVTLSCSPISGHRSVSWYQQTPGQGLQFLFEYFSETQRNKGNFPGRFSGRQFSNSRSEMNVSTLELGDSALYLCASSKGQGAGNEQFFGPGTRLTVL.

V is TRBV9 and J is TRBJ2-1; TRBD2 is a possible D gene (6 bases). CDR3 length: 14 amino acids. V gave up 4 bases and J gave up 7 bases, with 15 bases separating them. Per the germline V gene, CDR1 is SGDLS and CDR2 is YYNGEE. CDR3 DNA: TGTGCCAGCAGCACTTCGGACTATTATAATGAGCAGTTCTTC. Its translation is CASSTSDYYNEQFF.

This chain links TRBV2 with TRBJ2-3, with 16 nucleotides matching TRBD2. The CDR3 contains 17 residues. With 3 bases clipped from V and 4 bases from J, the junction kept 4 bases outside the gene matches. Germline-derived CDR1 and CDR2 are SNHLY and FYNNEI. The CDR3 loop is CASSEGLAGGPADTQYF. The CDR3 bases are TGTGCCAGCAGTGAGGGACTAGCGGGAGGGCCAGCAGATACGCAGTATTTT.